These T cell receptor beta chains were read from a single sample in a study of T cell responses to AZD1222 COVID-19 vaccine. Only in-frame clones appear in the TCRdb table, and some are missing; sequencing was by immunoSEQ multiplex PCR. The profile shows tens of thousands of clones, roughly nine tenths of them singletons. The input for sequencing was peripheral blood, taken 28 days after the second AZD1222 dose. The receptors were sampled from an adult who received the AZD1222 COVID-19 vaccine. Each CDR3 is given with its conserved first and last residue. The D gene is left open where the match is weak. The size entry is marked missing in some rows and otherwise reads once, few, many or a size class.

d_call clone_size j_call v_call cdr3_nt cdr3_aa
NA NA TRBJ2-3 TRBV7-2 TGTGCCAGCAGCTTAGCGGTGGGAGATACGCAGTATTTT CASSLAVGDTQYF
NA NA TRBJ1-5 TRBV12-5 TGTGCTAGTGGTTTGATGGGGGTGGGTCAGCCCCAGCATTTT CASGLMGVGQPQHF
NA NA TRBJ1-3 TRBV7-2 TGTGCCAGCAGCTTAACGTCTGCAAGCTCTGGAAACACCATATATTTT CASSLTSASSGNTIYF
NA NA TRBJ1-1 TRBV28 TGTGCCAGCAGTATGGTATTCGTCCGGGCTGAAGCTTTCTTT CASSMVFVRAEAFF
NA NA TRBJ2-2 TRBV4-2 TGTGCCAGCAGCCAAGAAGGGGGTCGGGAGGACGGGGAGCTGTTTTTT CASSQEGGREDGELFF
NA NA TRBJ2-7 TRBV5-1 TGCGCCAGCAGCTTCGGGGGCTCCTACGAGCAGTACTTC CASSFGGSYEQYF
NA NA TRBJ1-5 TRBV18 TGTGCCAGCTCTCTCACCAGGGTGCGTCAGCCCCAGCATTTT CASSLTRVRQPQHF
TRBD1 NA TRBJ2-1 TRBV9 TGTGCCAGCAGCGTGACAGGGGGCTTTGAGCAGTTCTTC CASSVTGGFEQFF
NA NA TRBJ2-3 TRBV5-1 TGCGCCAGCAGCTTGATGGAGGGCACAGATACGCAGTATTTT CASSLMEGTDTQYF
TRBD1 NA TRBJ1-2 TRBV10-3 TGTGCCTCGGAGGACAGGGCTAACTATGGCTACACCTTC CASEDRANYGYTF
NA NA TRBJ2-7 TRBV5-1 TGCGCCAGCAGCTTGGGTTGGGGACCGTCGTCCTACGAGCAGTACTTC CASSLGWGPSSYEQYF
TRBD1 NA TRBJ1-2 TRBV19 TGTGCCAGTCGGAACGGACAGGCAGCTAACTATGGCTACACCTTC CASRNGQAANYGYTF
TRBD2 NA TRBJ2-2 TRBV18 TGTGCCAGCTCCGGACTAGCGAGAAACACCGGGGAGCTGTTTTTT CASSGLARNTGELFF
NA NA TRBJ2-1 TRBV30 TGTGCCTGGAGTACCCGATGGGCGGGACAGTCCTACAATGAGCAGTTCTTC CAWSTRWAGQSYNEQFF
TRBD1 NA TRBJ1-2 TRBV4-2 TGTGCCAGCAGCCAAGTAGGACAGGGAGCTCCCTATGGCTACACCTTC CASSQVGQGAPYGYTF
NA few TRBJ1-1 TRBV7-8 TGTGCCAGCAGCTCTAGACGACAGGTTGAAGCTTTCTTT CASSSRRQVEAFF
NA once TRBJ2-7 TRBV30 TGTGCCTGGAAGGCAGGGCGAGACTACGAGCAGTACTTC CAWKAGRDYEQYF
TRBD1 NA TRBJ2-5 TRBV24-1 TGTGCCACCGAGTCCGGGACAGGGGGCCAAGAGACCCAGTACTTC CATESGTGGQETQYF
NA NA TRBJ2-4 TRBV15 TGTGCCACCAGCAGAGATAGAAGTGGCAGCCTAGCCAAAAACATTCAGTACTTC CATSRDRSGSLAKNIQYF
NA NA TRBJ1-1 TRBV2 TGTGCCAGCAGGTCGGACAGAAACACTGAAGCTTTCTTT CASRSDRNTEAFF
NA few TRBJ1-1 TRBV14 TGTGCCAGCAGCCCTAATGGGTATGAAGCTTTCTTT CASSPNGYEAFF
NA NA TRBJ2-1 TRBV12-3/TRBV12-4 TGTGCCAGCAGTGCGGCCGGCCTCAATGAGCAGTTCTTC CASSAAGLNEQFF
NA NA TRBJ2-5 TRBV7-9 TGTGCCAGCAGCTTATACTTTGGGACCCAAGAGACCCAGTACTTC CASSLYFGTQETQYF
NA NA TRBJ1-1 TRBV6-5 TGTGCCAGCAGTTACTCGGAGTGGGTGTTTAACACTGAAGCTTTCTTT CASSYSEWVFNTEAFF
NA NA TRBJ2-1 TRBV5-1 TGCGCCAGCAGCTTAGGGGCAGGTGAGTTCGGTGAGCAGTTCTTC CASSLGAGEFGEQFF
NA few TRBJ1-5 TRBV10-3 TGTGCCATCAGTGAGGACGGCGGACAAGGGAGTCAGCCCCAGCATTTT CAISEDGGQGSQPQHF
NA NA TRBJ2-3 TRBV5-4 TGTGCCAGCAGCTTGGCGAGGCTGGGACCAACGCAGTATTTT CASSLARLGPTQYF
NA NA TRBJ2-3 TRBV7-8 TGTGCCTCCCAATTCCGGGGTTCGACAGATACGCAGTATTTT CASQFRGSTDTQYF
TRBD1 NA TRBJ1-6 TRBV28 TGTGCCAGCAGTCCGGCGGGCGGACAGGGGAATTCACCCCTCCACTTT CASSPAGGQGNSPLHF
TRBD2 NA TRBJ2-7 TRBV5-4 TGTGCCAGCAGCTCCAGCGGGGGGGCGGCCGAGCAGTACTTC CASSSSGGAAEQYF
NA NA TRBJ2-6 TRBV13 TGTGCCAGCAGCCCAAGGGGACCCTCTGGGGCCAACGTCCTGACTTTC CASSPRGPSGANVLTF
NA NA TRBJ1-3 TRBV5-1 TGCGCCAGCAGCTTGGAAGGCGGAATCTCTGGAAACACCATATATTTT CASSLEGGISGNTIYF
NA NA TRBJ2-7 TRBV7-2 TGTGCCAGCAGCTTAGGGCGGGTCTACGAGCAGTACTTC CASSLGRVYEQYF
NA once TRBJ1-2 TRBV11-2 TGTGCCAGCAGCTCTGGACTCACTAACTATGGCTACACCTTC CASSSGLTNYGYTF
NA NA TRBJ1-6 TRBV3-1/TRBV3-2 TGTGCCAGCAGCAGCTCCGGGACCTATAATTCACCCCTCCACTTT CASSSSGTYNSPLHF
NA NA TRBJ1-2 TRBV5-4 TGTGCCAGCAGCCCAGAATACTTTTCGGGGAGGTCCTATGGCTACACCTTC CASSPEYFSGRSYGYTF
NA NA TRBJ1-4 TRBV7-8 TGTGCCAGCAGCTTAGCAACCGGTAATGAAAAACTGTTTTTT CASSLATGNEKLFF
NA NA TRBJ1-5 TRBV7-9 TGTGCCAGCAGCTCCGGACAGCAAAATCAGCCCCAGCATTTT CASSSGQQNQPQHF
NA NA TRBJ2-2 TRBV7-2 TGTGCCAGCAGCCCGCTCGGGGGTGTTCCCGGGGAGCTGTTTTTT CASSPLGGVPGELFF
NA NA TRBJ1-2 TRBV14 TGTGCCAGCAGCCAAGAAGGCGGTGGCTACACCTTC CASSQEGGGYTF
NA NA TRBJ1-2 TRBV29-1 TGCAGCGTTGAGCCAGGACCACGGGGCTACACCTTC CSVEPGPRGYTF
NA NA TRBJ2-1 TRBV21-1 TGTGCCAGCACAACGTGGGGTAGGACTAGACGATACAATGAGCAGTTCTTC CASTTWGRTRRYNEQFF
TRBD1 NA TRBJ1-5 TRBV6-5 TGTGCCAGCAGCGGACAGGGCGGACAGCCCCAGCATTTT CASSGQGGQPQHF
NA once TRBJ2-7 TRBV7-2 TGTGCCAGCAGCTTAGGAACCCCGTCGACCGGCGAGCAGTACTTC CASSLGTPSTGEQYF
NA once TRBJ2-5 TRBV7-3 TGTGCCAGCAGCTTAACCCGGGACCGGGGCGGGACCCAGTACTTC CASSLTRDRGGTQYF
NA NA TRBJ2-6 TRBV27 TGTGCCAGCAAATTGATCTCTGGGGCCAACGTCCTGACTTTC CASKLISGANVLTF